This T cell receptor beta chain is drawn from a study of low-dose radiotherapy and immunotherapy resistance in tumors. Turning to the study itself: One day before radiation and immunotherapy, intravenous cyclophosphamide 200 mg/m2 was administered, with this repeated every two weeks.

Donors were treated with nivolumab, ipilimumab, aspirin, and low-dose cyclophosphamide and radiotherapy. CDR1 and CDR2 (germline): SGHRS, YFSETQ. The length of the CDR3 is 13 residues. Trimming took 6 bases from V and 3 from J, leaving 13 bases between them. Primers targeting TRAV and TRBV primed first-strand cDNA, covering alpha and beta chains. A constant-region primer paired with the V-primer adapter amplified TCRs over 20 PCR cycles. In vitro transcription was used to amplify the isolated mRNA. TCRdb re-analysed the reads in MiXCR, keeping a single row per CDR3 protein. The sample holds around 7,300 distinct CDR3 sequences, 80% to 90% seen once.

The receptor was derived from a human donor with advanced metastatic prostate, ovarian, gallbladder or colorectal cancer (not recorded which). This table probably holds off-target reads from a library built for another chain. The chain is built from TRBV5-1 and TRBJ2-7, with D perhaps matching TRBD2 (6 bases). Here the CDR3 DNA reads TGCGCCAGCAATCCGGAGGGAAACTACGAGCAGTACTTC. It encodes CASNPEGNYEQYF.